This is a list of T cell receptor beta chains from one sample in a study of vaccination and CD4 T cells after COVID-19. These receptors' antigens are unknown. TCRdb ran MiXCR on the PCR reads and lists one entry per CDR3 protein. The sample includes 20,000 or so distinct CDR3 sequences, roughly 23% seen only once; the top ten take almost 8%. Sequencing used cultured CD4+ T cells from blood. The source of these receptors is a human donor with COVID-19. Each CDR3 is given with its conserved first and last residue. Fields, in order: J gene, V gene, clone size, D gene, CDR3 protein, CDR3 DNA. A D gene is named only where the DNA matches it firmly. Clone size is shown for a subset of rows, as once, few, many or a class of expanded clone.

j_gene: TRBJ1-4
v_gene: TRBV25-1
abundance: few
d_gene: -
CDR3aa: CASSEAGMNEKLFF
CDR3nt: TGTGCCAGCAGTGAAGCGGGAATGAATGAAAAACTGTTTTTT

j_gene: TRBJ1-6
v_gene: TRBV20-1
abundance: medium-sized
d_gene: -
CDR3aa: CSATRPRGDASPLHF
CDR3nt: TGCAGTGCTACTCGCCCCAGGGGCGACGCTTCACCCCTCCACTTT

j_gene: TRBJ1-1
v_gene: TRBV7-3
abundance: few
d_gene: -
CDR3aa: CASSLSTGTEAFF
CDR3nt: TGTGCCAGCAGCTTATCAACAGGGACTGAAGCTTTCTTT

j_gene: TRBJ1-2
v_gene: TRBV18
abundance: few
d_gene: -
CDR3aa: CASSPPPPSYGYTF
CDR3nt: TGTGCCAGCTCACCACCCCCGCCATCCTATGGCTACACCTTC

j_gene: TRBJ1-5
v_gene: TRBV24-1
abundance: few
d_gene: -
CDR3aa: CATGRPPSNQPQHF
CDR3nt: TGTGCCACCGGACGGCCCCCTAGCAATCAGCCCCAGCATTTT

j_gene: TRBJ2-5
v_gene: TRBV20-1
abundance: -
d_gene: TRBD2
CDR3aa: CSAKGLAGGWVETQYF
CDR3nt: TGCAGTGCTAAGGGACTAGCGGGGGGCTGGGTAGAGACCCAGTACTTC

j_gene: TRBJ2-7
v_gene: TRBV7-8
abundance: -
d_gene: TRBD1
CDR3aa: CASSPQDRGDYEQYF
CDR3nt: TGTGCCAGCAGCCCTCAGGACAGGGGTGACTACGAGCAGTACTTC

j_gene: TRBJ2-1
v_gene: TRBV6-1
abundance: few
d_gene: TRBD2
CDR3aa: CASSLTSGVNEQFF
CDR3nt: TGTGCCAGCAGCTTAACTAGCGGGGTGAATGAGCAGTTCTTC

j_gene: TRBJ1-1
v_gene: TRBV6-2/TRBV6-3
abundance: -
d_gene: -
CDR3aa: CASRRGPVTEAFF
CDR3nt: TGTGCCAGCAGGAGGGGCCCGGTCACTGAAGCTTTCTTT

j_gene: TRBJ2-7
v_gene: TRBV4-2
abundance: -
d_gene: TRBD2
CDR3aa: CASSQDLAGASYEQYF
CDR3nt: TGTGCCAGCAGCCAAGATTTAGCGGGGGCCTCCTACGAGCAGTACTTC

j_gene: TRBJ1-1
v_gene: TRBV6-1
abundance: -
d_gene: -
CDR3aa: CASRDGNTEAFF
CDR3nt: TGTGCCAGCAGGGACGGGAACACTGAAGCTTTCTTT

j_gene: TRBJ2-7
v_gene: TRBV7-9
abundance: -
d_gene: TRBD2
CDR3aa: CASIPEVETRWAGGPPEQYF
CDR3nt: TGTGCCAGCATCCCCGAGGTGGAAACGAGGTGGGCGGGGGGGCCTCCCGAGCAGTACTTC

j_gene: TRBJ1-5
v_gene: TRBV27
abundance: medium-sized
d_gene: -
CDR3aa: CASSLSAGGNQPQHF
CDR3nt: TGTGCCAGCAGTTTATCGGCAGGGGGCAATCAGCCCCAGCATTTT

j_gene: TRBJ2-2
v_gene: TRBV19
abundance: few
d_gene: -
CDR3aa: CASSIERRATTGELFF
CDR3nt: TGTGCCAGTAGTATAGAGCGACGGGCGACCACCGGGGAGCTGTTTTTT

j_gene: TRBJ1-6
v_gene: TRBV28
abundance: few
d_gene: -
CDR3aa: CASSFNGPNNSPLHF
CDR3nt: TGTGCCAGCAGTTTTAACGGACCAAATAATTCACCCCTCCACTTT

j_gene: TRBJ1-1
v_gene: TRBV6-2/TRBV6-3
abundance: -
d_gene: -
CDR3aa: CASRLDWATEAFF
CDR3nt: TGTGCCAGCAGATTAGACTGGGCCACTGAAGCTTTCTTT

j_gene: TRBJ2-5
v_gene: TRBV5-4
abundance: -
d_gene: -
CDR3aa: CASSLAPVAGQETQYF
CDR3nt: TGTGCCAGCAGCTTGGCGCCCGTGGCAGGCCAAGAGACCCAGTACTTC

j_gene: TRBJ1-4
v_gene: TRBV2
abundance: -
d_gene: -
CDR3aa: CASSASGGTNEKLFF
CDR3nt: TGTGCCAGCAGTGCCTCAGGAGGAACTAATGAAAAACTGTTTTTT

j_gene: TRBJ1-3
v_gene: TRBV7-6
abundance: -
d_gene: TRBD1
CDR3aa: CASSADRVGNTIYF
CDR3nt: TGTGCCAGCAGCGCCGACAGGGTTGGAAACACCATATATTTT

j_gene: TRBJ1-3
v_gene: TRBV11-2
abundance: -
d_gene: -
CDR3aa: CASSLGEKNTIYF
CDR3nt: TGTGCCAGCAGCTTAGGGGAAAAGAACACCATATATTTT